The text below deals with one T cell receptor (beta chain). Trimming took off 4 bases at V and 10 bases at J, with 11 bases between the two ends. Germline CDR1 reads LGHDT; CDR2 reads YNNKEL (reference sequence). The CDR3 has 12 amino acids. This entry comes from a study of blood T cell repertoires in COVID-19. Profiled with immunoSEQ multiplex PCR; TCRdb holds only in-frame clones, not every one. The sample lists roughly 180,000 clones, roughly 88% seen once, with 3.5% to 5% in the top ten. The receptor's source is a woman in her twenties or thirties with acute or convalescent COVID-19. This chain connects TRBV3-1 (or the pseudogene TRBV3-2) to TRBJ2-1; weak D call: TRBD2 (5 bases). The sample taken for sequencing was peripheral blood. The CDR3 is CASSLTGLEQFF. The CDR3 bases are TGTGCCAGCAGCCTCACGGGGTTAGAGCAGTTCTTC.